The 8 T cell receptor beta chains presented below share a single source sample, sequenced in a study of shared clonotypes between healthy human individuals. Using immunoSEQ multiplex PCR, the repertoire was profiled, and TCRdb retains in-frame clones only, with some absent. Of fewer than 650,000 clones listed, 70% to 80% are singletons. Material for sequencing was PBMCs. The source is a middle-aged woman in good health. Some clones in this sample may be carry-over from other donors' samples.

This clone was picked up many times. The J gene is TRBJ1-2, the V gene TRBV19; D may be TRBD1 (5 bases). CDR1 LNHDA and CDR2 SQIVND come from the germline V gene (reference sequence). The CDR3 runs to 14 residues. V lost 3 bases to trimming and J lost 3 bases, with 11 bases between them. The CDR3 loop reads CASSISGVDYGYTF. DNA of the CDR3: TGTGCCAGTAGTATCTCGGGGGTCGACTATGGCTACACCTTC.

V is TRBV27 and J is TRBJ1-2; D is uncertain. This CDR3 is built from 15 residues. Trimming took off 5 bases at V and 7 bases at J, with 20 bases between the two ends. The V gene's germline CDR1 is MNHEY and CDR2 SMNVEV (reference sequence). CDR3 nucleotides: TGTGCCAGCAGTCACAAGGCCCCCGGGGAAAGTGGCTACACCTTC. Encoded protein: CASSHKAPGESGYTF.

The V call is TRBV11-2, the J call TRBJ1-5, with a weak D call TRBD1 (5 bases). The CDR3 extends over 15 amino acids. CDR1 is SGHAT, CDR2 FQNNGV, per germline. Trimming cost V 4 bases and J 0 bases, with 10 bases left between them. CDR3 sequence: CASSSGTVSNQPQHF. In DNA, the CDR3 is TGTGCCAGCAGCTCCGGGACGGTTAGCAATCAGCCCCAGCATTTT.

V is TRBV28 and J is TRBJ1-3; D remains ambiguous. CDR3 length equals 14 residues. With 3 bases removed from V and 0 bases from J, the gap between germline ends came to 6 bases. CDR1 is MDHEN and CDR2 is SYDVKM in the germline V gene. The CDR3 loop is CASSFVHSGNTIYF. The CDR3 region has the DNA TGTGCCAGCAGTTTTGTACACTCTGGAAACACCATATATTTT.

CDR3 amino acids: CARSGAGVTWVAFF. The CDR3 DNA follows: TGTGCCAGAAGCGGGGCAGGGGTGACGTGGGTGGCTTTCTTT. The rearrangement joins TRBV12-2 to TRBJ1-1. TRBV12-2 is described as a pseudogene. The CDR3 is 14 amino acids.

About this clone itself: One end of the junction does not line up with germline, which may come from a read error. The CDR3 nucleotides read TGCAGCGTTGTCCTAACCCGGGGTGGGATTGAAGCCCTCTTT. Translation gives CSVVLTRGGIEALF. This chain uses TRBV29-1 with TRBJ1-1; D is ambiguous. Per the germline V gene, CDR1 is SQVTM and CDR2 is ANQGSEA. CDR3 size: 14 residues. Supplemented by reference TRBV29-1 and TRBJ1-1, the full variable domain reads SAVISQKPSRDICQRGTSLTIQCQVDSQVTMMFWYRQQPGQSLTLIATANQGSEATYESGFVIDKFPISRPNLTFSTLTVSNMSPEDSSIYLCSVVLTRGGIEALFGQGTRLTVV.

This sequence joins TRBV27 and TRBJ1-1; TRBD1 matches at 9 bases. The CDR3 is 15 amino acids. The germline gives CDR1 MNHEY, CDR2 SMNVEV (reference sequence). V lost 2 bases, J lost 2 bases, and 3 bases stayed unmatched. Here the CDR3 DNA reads TGTGCCAGCAGTTTAGGACAGGGGTTTAACACTGAAGCTTTCTTT. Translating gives CASSLGQGFNTEAFF.

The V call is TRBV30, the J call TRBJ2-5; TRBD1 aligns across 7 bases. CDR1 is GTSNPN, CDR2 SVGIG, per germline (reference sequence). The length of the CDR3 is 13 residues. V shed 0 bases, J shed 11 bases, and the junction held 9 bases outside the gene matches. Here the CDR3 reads CAWSVPGTAGQYF. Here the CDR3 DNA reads TGTGCCTGGAGTGTACCAGGGACAGCCGGACAGTACTTC.